The 21 T cell receptor beta chains given below trace back to one sample, sequenced in a study of regulatory T cells in long-lasting Graves disease. Arm-PCR of CDR3 regions and iRepertoire HTBI primers were used to build TCR beta libraries. TCRdb recomputed calls from the multiplex PCR reads with MiXCR, one row per CDR3 protein. The sample lists 200,000 to 300,000 distinct CDR3 sequences, 20% occurring once. Specified time point: newly diagnosed GD, antithyroid drugs for less than 3 months. Researchers made the TCR library from RNA that was extracted from PBMCs. This material consisted of peripheral blood mononuclear cells (PBMCs), taken at new diagnosis, from a patient treated with antithyroid drugs. These TCRs come from a female donor with Graves disease.

This clonotype was detected ten times or more. The V gene is TRBV29-1, the J gene TRBJ2-5; 7 bases are a match to TRBD2. The germline V gene encodes CDR1 SQVTM and CDR2 ANQGSEA. With V trimmed by 4 bases and J by 1 base, 6 bases remained unmatched. CDR3 length: 14 amino acids. The CDR3 region has the DNA TGCAGCGTTGCGGGGCGGGGGTTCCAAGAGACCCAGTACTTC. It specifies CSVAGRGFQETQYF.

This rearrangement joins TRBV10-3 to TRBJ2-5; TRBD1 matches at 9 bases. Germline V gene data show CDR1 as ENHRY and CDR2 as SYGVKD. This CDR3 comprises 14 residues. J gave up 5 bases and V 6 bases, and 7 bases lay outside the gene matches. The CDR3 is CAIRDTGGGETQYF. DNA of the CDR3: TGTGCCATCAGAGACACAGGGGGCGGGGAGACCCAGTACTTC.

In the case of this clonotype: A read error is the likely source, as a far larger clone sits one nucleotide away. The rearrangement uses TRBV7-8 and TRBJ2-5, with D perhaps assigned TRBD1 or TRBD2 (6 bases each). The J call may not be correct, given that the DNA end is closer to TRBJ2-1. CDR3 length equals 16 residues. Germline assignment: CDR1 SGHVS and CDR2 FQNEAQ. DNA of the CDR3: TGTGCCAGCAGTGGAGCAGGGACACGGGGAGGAAATGAGCAGTTCTTC. Its protein product is CASSGAGTRGGNEQFF.

This clonotype was counted at least ten times. This rearrangement joins TRBV7-8 to TRBJ1-2; D possibly corresponds to TRBD1 (6 bases). The CDR3 covers 16 residues. Germline values: CDR1 SGHVS, CDR2 FQNEAQ. Trimming cost V 5 bases and J 8 bases, with 24 bases left between them. As DNA, the CDR3 is TGTGCCAGCAGCCGCTGGTCCAGGTGGGGGGCGCGGGGCTACACCTTC. Its protein product is CASSRWSRWGARGYTF. The whole variable domain, remainder taken from reference TRBV7-8 and TRBJ1-2, is GAGVSQSPRYKVAKRGQDVALRCDPISGHVSLFWYQQALGQGPEFLTYFQNEAQLDKSGLPSDRFFAERPEGSVSTLKIQRTQQEDSAVYLCASSRWSRWGARGYTFGSGTRLTVV.

This clonotype was recorded at least ten times. This chain connects TRBV5-6 to TRBJ1-5; maybe TRBD1 (6 bases). Trimming removed 4 bases from V and 3 bases from J, with 11 bases in between. The CDR3 covers 14 residues. Germline V lookup: CDR1 SGHDT, CDR2 YYEEEE. The DNA for the CDR3 is TGTGCCAGCAGCCTACAGGGTCACAATCAGCCCCAGCATTTT. Translating gives CASSLQGHNQPQHF.

This clonotype occurred many times. The gene calls are TRBV6-5 and TRBJ1-1; possible D gene TRBD1, 5 bases. The CDR3 contains 16 residues. Germline assignment: CDR1 MNHEY and CDR2 SVGAGI. V lost 2 bases and J 1 base, leaving 14 bases between the germline ends. The CDR3: CASSYPQGLGNTEAFF. CDR3 DNA sequence: TGTGCCAGCAGTTACCCCCAGGGCCTGGGGAACACTGAAGCTTTCTTT.

This clonotype was detected many times. V gene TRBV24-1 combines with J gene TRBJ2-1; D gene uncertain. The CDR3 contains 13 residues. Germline values: CDR1 KGHDR, CDR2 SFDVKD. Trimming shortened V by 4 bases and J by 7 bases, and 10 bases separated the two germline ends. The CDR3 DNA is TGTGCCACCAGTGACCCTACCGTTAATGAGCAGTTCTTC. It is translated as CATSDPTVNEQFF.

There are many counts of this clonotype. This chain connects TRBV20-1 to TRBJ1-4, with D maybe TRBD1 (5 bases). The length of the CDR3 is 14 residues. V gave up 3 bases and J gave up 3 bases, with 11 bases separating them. Germline V gives CDR1 DFQATT, CDR2 SNEGSKA (reference sequence). The CDR3, as DNA: TGCAGTGCTAGTTTATTACAGGCTAATGAAAAACTGTTTTTT. Amino acids: CSASLLQANEKLFF.

About this clonotype: One junction end disagrees with the germline gene, perhaps due to a read error. This sequence joins TRBV7-8 and TRBJ2-1; 7 bases are a match to TRBD1. The CDR3 has 16 residues. Germline CDR1 is SGHVS and CDR2 is FQNEAQ. This chain's CDR3 is CASSPTYGTEYNGQFF. CDR3 nucleotide sequence: TGTGCCAGCAGCCCTACCTACGGGACAGAATACAATGGGCAGTTCTTC. The full variable domain, completed using reference TRBV7-8 and TRBJ2-1, is GAGVSQSPRYKVAKRGQDVALRCDPISGHVSLFWYQQALGQGPEFLTYFQNEAQLDKSGLPSDRFFAERPEGSVSTLKIQRTQQEDSAVYLCASSPTYGTEYNGQFFGPGTRLTVL.

The CDR3: CASSLGAGGNEQYF. The CDR3 DNA reads as TGTGCCAGCAGCTTGGGAGCGGGGGGCAACGAGCAGTACTTC. The V and J genes are TRBV11-2 and TRBJ2-5, with TRBD2 matching 9 bases. The J call could be wrong; TRBJ2-7 is a better fit for the DNA end. This CDR3 has 14 residues. The germline CDR1 and CDR2 sequences are SGHAT and FQNNGV.

This clonotype was observed many times. The V gene is TRBV28, the J gene TRBJ2-7, with D maybe TRBD2 (6 bases). Per germline, CDR1 MDHEN and CDR2 SYDVKM. V was shortened by 6 bases and J by 8 bases, with 17 bases between the two germline ends. CDR3 length equals 13 residues. The CDR3 DNA follows: TGTGCCAGCAGAGGAGGGGCATCGAGCAAGCAGTACTTC. Translating gives CASRGGASSKQYF.

There are many counts of this clonotype. The chain recombines TRBV3-1 with TRBJ2-2, with 10 bases lining up with TRBD1. The CDR3 loop spans 17 amino acids. Losses at the gene ends were 2 bases for V and 2 bases for J; bases not matched to a gene: 5. The germline V gene has CDR1 LGHDT and CDR2 YNNKEL (reference sequence). CDR3 sequence reads: CASSQPRTGGNTGELFF. As DNA, the CDR3 is TGTGCCAGCAGCCAACCCAGGACAGGGGGAAACACCGGGGAGCTGTTTTTT. The entire variable domain, with the rest obtained from reference TRBV3-1 and TRBJ2-2, is as follows: DTAVSQTPKYLVTQMGNDKSIKCEQNLGHDTMYWYKQDSKKFLKIMFSYNNKELIINETVPNRFSPKSPDKAHLNLHINSLELGDSAVYFCASSQPRTGGNTGELFFGEGSRLTVL.

The V and J genes are TRBV4-3 and TRBJ1-4; 7 positions match TRBD1. From germline, CDR1 is LGHNA and CDR2 YSLEER. The CDR3 is 16 residues long. The J segment lost 5 bases and the V segment lost 2 bases, leaving 8 bases of the junction unmatched. The CDR3 nucleotides are TGCGCCAGCAGCCAATCACCGACAGGGAGGAATGAAAAACTGTTTTTT. Protein sequence: CASSQSPTGRNEKLFF.

There are many counts of this clonotype. V usage is TRBV19 and J usage is TRBJ2-7; D might be TRBD1 (6 bases). Trimming removed 10 bases from V and 2 bases from J, with 15 bases in between. Germline V gives CDR1 LNHDA, CDR2 SQIVND (reference sequence). The CDR3 has 13 amino acids. CDR3 in amino acids: CATQPGQAYEQYF. CDR3 nucleotides: TGTGCCACCCAACCGGGACAAGCCTACGAGCAGTACTTC.

This clonotype turned up a few times. Sequence at one end of the junction differs from germline and may be a read error. The V gene is TRBV5-1, the J gene TRBJ2-5; 7 nucleotides agree with TRBD1. Germline V gene data show CDR1 as SGHRS and CDR2 as YFSETQ. The CDR3 length is 15 residues. The CDR3 nucleotides are TGTGCCAGCAGCCGCCAGAGACAGGGAAAAGAGACCCAGTACTTC. Amino acids: CASSRQRQGKETQYF.

This clonotype occurred many times. The chain employs TRBV12-3 or TRBV12-4 and TRBJ1-1; perhaps TRBD1 as D (5 bases). The V end was cut by 7 bases, the J end by 4 bases, with 13 bases between. CDR3 size: 13 residues. The CDR3 is CASTPGRGTEAFF. CDR3 nucleotide sequence: TGTGCCAGCACCCCGGGGAGGGGCACTGAAGCTTTCTTT.

The chain has TRBV27 and TRBJ2-2, with TRBD1 matching 9 bases. Trimming removed 5 bases from V and 3 bases from J; junction bases left unmatched: 7. From germline, CDR1 is MNHEY and CDR2 SMNVEV (reference sequence). This CDR3 is 16 amino acids long. CDR3 amino acids: CASSRYRGLDTGELFF. The CDR3 bases are TGTGCCAGCAGTAGATACAGGGGGCTTGACACCGGGGAGCTGTTTTTT.

This clonotype showed up just a few times. V and J are TRBV14 and TRBJ2-5; D call uncertain. CDR1 and CDR2 (germline): SGHDN, FVKESK. This CDR3 spans 14 amino acids. The ends were cut back, 2 bases at V and 5 bases at J, with 12 bases in the middle. This CDR3 reads CASSQRHSPETQYF. CDR3 coding DNA: TGTGCCAGCAGCCAACGCCATTCTCCGGAGACCCAGTACTTC. The full variable domain, with the rest looked up from reference TRBV14 and TRBJ2-5, is EAGVTQFPSHSVIEKGQTVTLRCDPISGHDNLYWYRRVMGKEIKFLLHFVKESKQDESGMPNNRFLAERTGGTYSTLKVQPAELEDSGVYFCASSQRHSPETQYFGPGTRLLVL.

This clonotype was counted many times. CDR3 in DNA: TGTGCCAGTTCAGGGTATGGCTACACCTTC. Translating it yields CASSGYGYTF. V is TRBV6-2 or TRBV6-3 and J is TRBJ1-2; D perhaps matches TRBD1 (5 bases). V shed 9 bases and J shed 5 bases, with 7 bases lying between them. The CDR3 is 10 amino acids. Germline CDR1 is MNHEY and CDR2 is SVGEGT.

This clonotype was recorded at least ten times. The chain links TRBV4-1 to TRBJ2-2, with a tentative D call TRBD2 (5 bases). The CDR3 covers 15 residues. The V end lost 6 bases, the J end lost 6 bases, and 17 bases lay between the germline ends. Germline V gene sequence: CDR1 MGHRA, CDR2 YSYEKL. The CDR3 loop is CASRVNSVGAGELFF. The CDR3 coding sequence is TGCGCCAGCAGAGTGAATAGCGTTGGCGCCGGGGAGCTGTTTTTT.

The sample holds many counts of this clonotype. V gene TRBV11-3 combines with J gene TRBJ1-1; D not resolved. CDR1 and CDR2 from the germline V gene are SGHNT and YENEEA. The V end lost 5 bases, the J end lost 3 bases, and 10 bases lay between the germline ends. The CDR3 spans 13 residues. The DNA for the CDR3 is TGTGCCAGCAGCCGTAACAGATACACTGAAGCTTTCTTT. Amino acid sequence: CASSRNRYTEAFF. The full variable domain, with the rest looked up from reference TRBV11-3 and TRBJ1-1, is EAGVVQSPRYKIIEKKQPVAFWCNPISGHNTLYWYLQNLGQGPELLIRYENEEAVDDSQLPKDRFSAERLKGVDSTLKIQPAELGDSAVYLCASSRNRYTEAFFGQGTRLTVV.